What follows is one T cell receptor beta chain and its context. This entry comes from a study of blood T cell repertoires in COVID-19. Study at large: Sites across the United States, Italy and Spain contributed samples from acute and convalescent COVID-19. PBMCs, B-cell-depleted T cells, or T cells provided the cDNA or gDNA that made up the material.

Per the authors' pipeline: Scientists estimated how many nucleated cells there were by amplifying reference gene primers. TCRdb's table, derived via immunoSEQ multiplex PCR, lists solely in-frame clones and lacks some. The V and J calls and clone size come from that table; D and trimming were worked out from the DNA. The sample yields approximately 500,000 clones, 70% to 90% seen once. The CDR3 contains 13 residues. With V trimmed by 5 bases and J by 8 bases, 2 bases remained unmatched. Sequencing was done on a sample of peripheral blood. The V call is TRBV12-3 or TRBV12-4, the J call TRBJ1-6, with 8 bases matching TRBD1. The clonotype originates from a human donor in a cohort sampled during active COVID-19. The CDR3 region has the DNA TGTGCCAGCAGTAAGGACAGGGATTCACCCCTCCACTTT. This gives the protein CASSKDRDSPLHF.